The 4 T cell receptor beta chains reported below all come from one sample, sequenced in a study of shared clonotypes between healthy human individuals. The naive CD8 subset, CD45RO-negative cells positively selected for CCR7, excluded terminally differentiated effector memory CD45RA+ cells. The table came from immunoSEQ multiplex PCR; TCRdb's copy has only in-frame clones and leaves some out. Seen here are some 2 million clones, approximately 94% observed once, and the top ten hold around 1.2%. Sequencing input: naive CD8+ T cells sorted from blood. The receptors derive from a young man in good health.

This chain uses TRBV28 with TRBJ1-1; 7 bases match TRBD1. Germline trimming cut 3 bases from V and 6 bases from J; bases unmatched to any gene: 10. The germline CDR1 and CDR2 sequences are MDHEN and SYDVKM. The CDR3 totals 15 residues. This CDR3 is CASSFRDRRDPEAFF. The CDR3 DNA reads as TGTGCCAGCAGTTTCAGGGACAGACGGGACCCTGAAGCTTTCTTT.

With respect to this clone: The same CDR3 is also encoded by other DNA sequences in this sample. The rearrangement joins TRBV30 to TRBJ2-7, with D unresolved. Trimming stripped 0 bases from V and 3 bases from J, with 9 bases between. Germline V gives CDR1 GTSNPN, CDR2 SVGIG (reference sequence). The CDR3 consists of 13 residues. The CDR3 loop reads CAWSVGSYYEQYF. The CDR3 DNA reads TGTGCCTGGAGTGTGGGGTCCTACTACGAGCAGTACTTC.

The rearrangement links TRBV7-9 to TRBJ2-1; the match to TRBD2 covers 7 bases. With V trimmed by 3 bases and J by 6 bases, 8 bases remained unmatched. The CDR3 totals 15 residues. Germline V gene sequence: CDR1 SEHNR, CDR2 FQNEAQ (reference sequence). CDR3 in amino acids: CASSFLSGTGNEQFF. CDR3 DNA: TGTGCCAGCAGCTTTTTAAGCGGGACGGGCAATGAGCAGTTCTTC.

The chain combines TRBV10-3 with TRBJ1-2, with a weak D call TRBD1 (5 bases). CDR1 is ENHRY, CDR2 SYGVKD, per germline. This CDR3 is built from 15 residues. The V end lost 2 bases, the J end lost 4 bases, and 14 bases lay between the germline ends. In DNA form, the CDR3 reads TGTGCCATCAGTGAGCCAGGGAAGACGGTCTATGGCTACACCTTC. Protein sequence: CAISEPGKTVYGYTF.